These 2 T cell receptor beta chains were sequenced from one sample in a study of blood T cell repertoires in COVID-19. Profiled with immunoSEQ multiplex PCR; TCRdb holds only in-frame clones, not every one. The sample consists of under 450,000 clones, approximately 88% of them appearing once. The sample taken for sequencing was peripheral blood. The source of these receptors is a woman aged 45-60 years with COVID-19, enrolled during active disease.

The gene calls are TRBV6-1 and TRBJ1-2; no reliable D call. V lost 2 bases and J lost 8, with 9 bases in between. CDR3 length: 12 amino acids. The V gene's germline CDR1 is MNHNS and CDR2 SASEGT. The CDR3 bases are TGTGCCAGCAGTGAATCGGGCGGGGGCTACACCTTC. Translation gives CASSESGGGYTF.

The chain has TRBV5-1 and TRBJ1-2, with D hard to call. CDR3 size: 14 residues. CDR1 is SGHRS, CDR2 YFSETQ, per germline. Trimming removed 3 bases at V and 4 bases at J, with 13 bases between. The CDR3 coding sequence is TGCGCCAGCAGCTGGGCAGGCCCCAGCTATGGCTACACCTTC. This codes for CASSWAGPSYGYTF.